The next 15 T cell receptor beta chains were all read from a single sample in a study of blood T cells in healthy people across ages. Using a J-beta primer mix together with a sample-barcoded 5' primer, a second PCR was run for roughly 6 to 12 cycles. From the 5' RACE reads, TCRdb called clonotypes with MiXCR, one entry per CDR3 protein. The profile shows about 970,000 distinct CDR3 sequences, roughly 47% of them singletons. Sample: blood. Receptors originate from a woman aged 60 to 75 in good health.

This clonotype appeared a few times. The rearrangement uses TRBV5-1 and TRBJ2-4; TRBD1 matches 12 bases. The V segment lost 0 bases and the J segment 13 bases; nucleotides outside the gene matches: 5. CDR1 is SGHRS and CDR2 is YFSETQ in the germline V gene. The CDR3 spans 14 residues. DNA for the CDR3: TGCGCCAGCAGCTTGGTGGGACAGGGGGCTGAGCAGTACTTC. Translating gives CASSLVGQGAEQYF.

Here the CDR3 DNA reads TGCGCCAGCAGCTCCTCAGGGTGGGGTAACATTCAGTACTTC. It translates to CASSSSGWGNIQYF. The V call is TRBV5-1, the J call TRBJ2-7, with TRBD1 as a possible D gene (5 bases). The J call may not be correct, given that the DNA end is closer to TRBJ2-4. This CDR3 has 14 residues. CDR1 and CDR2 (germline): SGHRS, YFSETQ.

This clonotype was seen a few times. The genes are TRBV12-3 or TRBV12-4 and TRBJ2-3, with a weak D call TRBD2 (7 bases). The germline V and J ends were trimmed by 3 bases and 3 bases, with 13 bases remaining between them. This CDR3 has 15 amino acids. Here the CDR3 reads CASSFGGGATDTQYF. The CDR3 coding sequence is TGTGCCAGCAGTTTTGGGGGGGGCGCGACAGATACGCAGTATTTT.

This clonotype has a handful of counts. J is TRBJ1-1 and V is TRBV6-5; D is uncertain. There are 15 residues in the CDR3. V gave up 0 bases and J gave up 7 bases, with 15 bases separating them. Germline CDR1 and CDR2: MNHEY and SVGAGI. The CDR3 is CASSYSWAQPDEAFF. The CDR3 DNA is TGTGCCAGCAGTTACTCCTGGGCCCAACCCGATGAAGCTTTCTTT.

This chain uses TRBV6-6 with TRBJ2-5; TRBD2 matches 9 bases. J was trimmed by 5 bases and V by 7 bases; bases with no gene match: 11. CDR3 length: 15 amino acids. From germline, CDR1 is MNHNY and CDR2 SVGAGI (reference sequence). The CDR3 nucleotides are TGTGCCAGCAAAAATAGCGGGAGAGAACGGGAGACCCAGTACTTC. This sequence encodes CASKNSGRERETQYF.

The chain combines TRBV4-1 with TRBJ2-7; 9 bases map to TRBD2. This CDR3 contains 18 residues. The trim removed 0 bases at V and 6 bases at J, leaving 15 bases unmatched. CDR1 and CDR2 (germline): MGHRA, YSYEKL. Here the CDR3 reads CASSQDPLIAGESGEQYF. CDR3 sequence (DNA): TGCGCCAGCAGCCAAGATCCCTTGATAGCGGGAGAATCAGGCGAGCAGTACTTC.

The chain uses TRBV6-5 and TRBJ2-7, with D perhaps assigned TRBD1 or TRBD2 (6 bases each). The CDR3 length is 14 residues. Trimming cost V 2 bases and J 6 bases, with 14 bases left between them. CDR1 and CDR2 (germline): MNHEY, SVGAGI. For the CDR3, the DNA is TGTGCCAGCAGTTACAACTTGGAGGGGGTCGAGCAGTACTTC. Translation gives CASSYNLEGVEQYF.

As for this clonotype: A much larger clone differs by one base, so this may be a read error. V and J are TRBV11-2 and TRBJ2-1; no definite D call. Matching the DNA end better, TRBJ2-7 makes the J call doubtful. The CDR3 length is 14 residues. Looked up from germline, CDR1 is SGHAT and CDR2 is FQNNGV. CDR3 sequence reads: CASSLTKPYNEQYF. CDR3 in DNA: TGTGCCAGCAGCTTGACAAAACCCTACAATGAGCAGTACTTC.

This clonotype was found a few times. V usage is TRBV28 and J usage is TRBJ1-2; TRBD1 is a possible D gene (5 bases). The V gene's germline CDR1 is MDHEN and CDR2 SYDVKM. Trimming left V 5 bases short and J 6 bases short, with 13 bases between. This CDR3 spans 13 amino acids. CDR3 DNA: TGTGCCAGCAGTGTACGCGGGGCTGATGGCTACACCTTC. Its protein product is CASSVRGADGYTF.

This chain joins TRBV5-1 and TRBJ2-1, with 8 nucleotides matching TRBD1. Germline CDR1 and CDR2: SGHRS and YFSETQ. V shed 2 bases and J 2 bases; nucleotides not matched to a gene: 6. The CDR3 covers 16 residues. The CDR3 DNA follows: TGCGCCAGCAGCTTCAGGGACAGGACTCCCTACAATGAGCAGTTCTTC. It encodes CASSFRDRTPYNEQFF.

Turning to this clonotype: An end of the junction differs from the germline gene, which may be a read error. The genes are TRBV18 and TRBJ2-3; possibly TRBD1 for D (6 bases). CDR3 length: 14 residues. Germline V lookup: CDR1 KGHSH, CDR2 LQKENI. CDR3 sequence reads: CASSPLDSSETQYF. As DNA, the CDR3 is TGTGCCAGCTCACCACTGGACAGTTCAGAGACGCAGTATTTT.

This clonotype appeared many times. The chain recombines TRBV25-1 with TRBJ2-7; D perhaps matches TRBD1 (6 bases). The CDR3 consists of 12 residues. The V gene's germline CDR1 is MGHDK and CDR2 SYGVNS. The ends were cut back, 2 bases at V and 9 bases at J, with 11 bases in the middle. The CDR3 DNA reads as TGTGCCAGCAGTGAAGGGGGCGGTAGGCAGTACTTC. Translated: CASSEGGGRQYF.

Written as DNA, the CDR3 is TGTGCCATCAGTGGACAGGACAGGGGGATATACGAGCAGTACTTC. Translated: CAISGQDRGIYEQYF. The V and J genes are TRBV10-3 and TRBJ2-7; 10 bases are a match to TRBD1. The germline gives CDR1 ENHRY, CDR2 SYGVKD. V dropped 4 bases and J dropped 4; count of bases not matched to a gene: 7. The CDR3 length is 15 residues.

This chain connects TRBV12-3 or TRBV12-4 to TRBJ2-6; D might be TRBD1 (5 bases). The V end was cut by 3 bases, the J end by 2 bases, with 14 bases between. The CDR3 is made up of 17 amino acids. CDR3 loop: CASSFGGAGTGANVLTF. In DNA, the CDR3 is TGTGCCAGCAGTTTCGGTGGTGCAGGGACTGGGGCCAACGTCCTGACTTTC.

The gene calls are TRBV28 and TRBJ2-7; D unresolved. The V and J ends lost 7 bases and 6 bases respectively, with 13 bases between them. There are 12 residues in the CDR3. Germline V gene lookup returns CDR1 MDHEN and CDR2 SYDVKM. The CDR3 DNA reads as TGTGCCAGCACCCGACTCGCCACCGAGCAGTACTTC. This gives the protein CASTRLATEQYF.